This is a list of T cell receptor beta chains from one sample in a study of early T cells in non-severe SARS-CoV-2 infection. MiXCR, run by TCRdb on the 5' RACE reads, gives a single entry per CDR3 protein. The repertoire holds more than 30,000 distinct CDR3 sequences, with over 6% as singletons. The material sequenced was whole blood, taken at baseline. The receptors were sampled from an adult who was a healthcare worker with PCR-confirmed SARS-CoV-2 infection or an uninfected control (not recorded which). Each CDR3 is given with its conserved first and last residue. A D gene is named only where the DNA matches it firmly. Rows give clone size only sometimes, using once, few, many, or a class for an expanded clone.

TGTGCCAGCAGCCCGGGACAGGGGGCGGGTCAGCCCCAGCATTTT | CASSPGQGAGQPQHF | TRBD1 | TRBJ1-5 | TRBV6-2/TRBV6-3 | .
TGTGCCAGCAGAAAGACCCCTAGCGGGAGCCTAGGGGAGACCCAGTACTTC | CASRKTPSGSLGETQYF | TRBD2 | TRBJ2-5 | TRBV7-8 | few
TGTGCCAGCAGTGCTGGACTAGCGGGAGGGCCTTCCTACAATGAGCAGTTCTTC | CASSAGLAGGPSYNEQFF | TRBD2 | TRBJ2-1 | TRBV2 | .
TGCAGTGCTAGAGTAGCACAAGACACCGGGGAGCTGTTTTTT | CSARVAQDTGELFF | . | TRBJ2-2 | TRBV20-1 | .
TGTGCCAGCAGCTCCGGACAGGTCTCTGGGGCCAACGTCCTGACTTTC | CASSSGQVSGANVLTF | TRBD1 | TRBJ2-6 | TRBV7-8 | .
TGTGCCAGCAGCTTTGGGGAAGCAGCTTTCTTT | CASSFGEAAFF | . | TRBJ1-1 | TRBV7-9 | .
TGCGCCAGCAGCCAAATGGACCTTATAGTGGCCGGGGAGCTGTTTTTT | CASSQMDLIVAGELFF | . | TRBJ2-2 | TRBV4-1 | few
TGTGCCAGCAGTTACGCTAGGATGTACAATGAGCAGTTCTTC | CASSYARMYNEQFF | . | TRBJ2-1 | TRBV6-6 | many
TGTGCCAGCAGCCCAGGTCGGGAGTCAGATACGCAGTATTTT | CASSPGRESDTQYF | . | TRBJ2-3 | TRBV7-8 | many
TGCAGCGTTGAAGGGGGGACAGGGTTTTACAATGAGCAGTTCTTC | CSVEGGTGFYNEQFF | TRBD1 | TRBJ2-1 | TRBV29-1 | .
TGTGCCAGTAGTTTCAGCCCTGGGAGGTTATACGAGCAGTACTTC | CASSFSPGRLYEQYF | . | TRBJ2-7 | TRBV19 | .
TGTGCCAGCAGTTACCAAACGCTCCGGGACAGGGGCAATGAGCAGTTCTTC | CASSYQTLRDRGNEQFF | TRBD1 | TRBJ2-1 | TRBV6-2/TRBV6-3 | .
TGTGCCAGCAGGGAGAGGAATGAGCAGTTCTTC | CASRERNEQFF | . | TRBJ2-1 | TRBV12-3/TRBV12-4 | many
TGTGCCAGCAGTCCTGTGGCACAGGGGAACAATGAGCAGTTCTTC | CASSPVAQGNNEQFF | TRBD1 | TRBJ2-1 | TRBV28 | many
TGTGCCAGCAGCCAAGTCATAGCGGGACCCAACACCGGGGAGCTGTTTTTT | CASSQVIAGPNTGELFF | TRBD2 | TRBJ2-2 | TRBV4-2 | .
TGCGCCAGCAGCCTGGCCCGAGGGGGCTTAGGGAATGAGCAGTTCTTC | CASSLARGGLGNEQFF | TRBD1 | TRBJ2-1 | TRBV5-1 | many
TGTGCCAGCAGCTCCGGACGTCCCCAGGCCGAAGCTTTCTTT | CASSSGRPQAEAFF | . | TRBJ1-1 | TRBV7-3 | few
TGTGCCAGCAGTCCTCCGGCGGGAGAGTTTAACGGTGAGCAGTTCTTC | CASSPPAGEFNGEQFF | TRBD2 | TRBJ2-1 | TRBV28 | few
TGTGCCACCAGTGGGGCCGGGACTACATCCTACAATGAGCAGTTCTTC | CATSGAGTTSYNEQFF | TRBD2 | TRBJ2-1 | TRBV24-1 | many
TGTGCCAGCAGCTTAGGATTGGGCGGGAGCACAGATACGCAGTATTTT | CASSLGLGGSTDTQYF | . | TRBJ2-3 | TRBV11-2 | .
TGCAGTGCGGAAGGTCAGGGAGACCAGCCCCAGCATTTT | CSAEGQGDQPQHF | . | TRBJ1-5 | TRBV20-1 | many
TGCAGCGTGGTGTCGGCAGGGGGCTTTTCCTCTGCCTACAATGAGCAGTTCTTC | CSVVSAGGFSSAYNEQFF | TRBD1 | TRBJ2-1 | TRBV29-1 | .
TGTGCCATCAGCGGTGTGGATTTTTCACCCCTCCACTTT | CAISGVDFSPLHF | . | TRBJ1-6 | TRBV10-3 | many
TGTGCCAGCAGTTTAATGGGACAGACCTCTGGGGCCAACGTCCTGACTTTC | CASSLMGQTSGANVLTF | TRBD1 | TRBJ2-6 | TRBV28 | .
TGTGCCAGCAACGAAGACCGGGACGAGAATAGCACAGATACGCAGTATTTT | CASNEDRDENSTDTQYF | . | TRBJ2-3 | TRBV7-9 | few